This T cell receptor (beta chain) was captured in a study of T cells after yellow fever vaccination. This CDR3 has 16 amino acids. J was trimmed by 5 bases and V by 2 bases; bases with no gene match: 11. Germline V CDR1 and CDR2: SGDLS, YYNGEE. This clonotype has a handful of counts. The antigen is unknown. A process of 5'RACE template switching, which added a universal primer site and UMIs, was used to make TCR cDNA. TCRdb fed the 5' RACE reads into MiXCR, producing one record per CDR3 protein. Here the sample spans some 500,000 distinct CDR3 sequences, about 14% being singletons. Study-wide points: Abundant clonotypes (contaminants from the bulk population) could be present in FACS-sorted repertoires.

Sample: PBMCs, taken on the day of the yellow fever booster vaccination. The clonotype was recovered from a man aged 25 to 45 who received the YFV17D yellow fever vaccine. The chain has TRBV9 and TRBJ2-5, with TRBD2 identical over 8 bases. CDR3 coding DNA: TGTGCCAGCAGCGTGGTTAGCGGGGCTCGGTTCGAGACCCAGTACTTC. Protein: CASSVVSGARFETQYF.